This passage covers 18 T cell receptor beta chains from one sample sequenced in a study of radiotherapy plus CTLA-4 blockade in lung cancer. Profiled with immunoSEQ multiplex PCR; TCRdb holds only in-frame clones, not every one. The repertoire holds over 60,000 clones, with more than 75% as singletons. The starting material was peripheral blood, obtained from a patient treated with radiotherapy plus ipilimumab. These receptors originate from a human donor with non-small cell lung cancer that progressed on radiotherapy plus ipilimumab.

The chain combines TRBV6-1 with TRBJ2-1; tentative D call: TRBD2 (7 bases). V was trimmed by 5 bases and J by 10 bases, leaving 21 bases between them. The CDR3 has 15 residues. Per the germline V gene, CDR1 is MNHNS and CDR2 is SASEGT. The CDR3 nucleotides are TGTGCCAGCAGTCCGGGGGGCGGCAGGGGAAACGAGCAGTTCTTC. It encodes CASSPGGGRGNEQFF.

This clone has just one count. The genes are TRBV11-1 and TRBJ2-5; D is ambiguous. Germline values: CDR1 SGHAT, CDR2 FQDESV (reference sequence). With 0 bases removed from V and 1 base from J, the gap between germline ends came to 15 bases. The CDR3 loop spans 17 amino acids. The CDR3 DNA sequence: TGTGCCAGCAGCTTAGCCCTGAATTTTAAGTCCCAAGAGACCCAGTACTTC. Its protein product is CASSLALNFKSQETQYF.

This clone occurred once. The genes are TRBV11-2 and TRBJ2-1; TRBD2 aligns across 7 bases. The CDR3 has 16 residues. Germline CDR1 and CDR2: SGHAT and FQNNGV. The V and J ends lost 2 bases and 6 bases, in that order; junction bases with no gene match: 10. CDR3 in amino acids: CASSLMGIAGPNEQFF. Written as DNA, the CDR3 is TGTGCCAGCAGCTTAATGGGTATAGCGGGCCCCAATGAGCAGTTCTTC.

J is TRBJ2-2 and V is TRBV18; unclear D gene. The CDR3 extends over 14 amino acids. The germline V gene has CDR1 KGHSH and CDR2 LQKENI. The V and J ends lost 2 bases and 6 bases respectively, with 10 bases between them. The CDR3 here is CASSPVLEPGELFF. The DNA for the CDR3 is TGTGCCAGCTCACCAGTGTTGGAACCCGGGGAGCTGTTTTTT.

CDR3 residues: CASSSGLAGPSSYNEQFF. In DNA, the CDR3 is TGTGCCAGCAGTTCGGGACTAGCGGGACCAAGCTCCTACAATGAGCAGTTCTTC. J is TRBJ2-1 and V is TRBV2; 13 bases are a match to TRBD2. J was trimmed by 0 bases and V by 5 bases; bases with no gene match: 7. This CDR3 spans 18 amino acids. Germline V gene lookup returns CDR1 SNHLY and CDR2 FYNNEI.

The chain has TRBV5-1 and TRBJ2-3; 15 bases line up with TRBD2. This CDR3 region has 15 residues. V trimming: 5 bases; J trimming: 6 bases; junction bases outside the gene matches: 4. Germline V gives CDR1 SGHRS, CDR2 YFSETQ. CDR3 loop: CASRWGTSGRDTQYF. The CDR3 DNA is TGCGCCAGCAGATGGGGGACTAGCGGGAGGGATACGCAGTATTTT.

The chain recombines TRBV6-7 with TRBJ1-5; the D gene is possibly TRBD1 (6 bases). TRBV6-7 is an ORF; its function is uncertain. This CDR3 has 16 residues. Deletions cut 6 bases from V and 0 bases from J, with 15 bases between. The CDR3 nucleotides are TGTGCCAGCAGCCGAGAGGGAGGGGGTAGCAATCAGCCCCAGCATTTT. This codes for CASSREGGGSNQPQHF.

The V call is TRBV5-6, the J call TRBJ2-2; D perhaps matches TRBD2 (6 bases). V lost 2 bases, J lost 4 bases, and 9 bases lay in between. The CDR3 is 14 amino acids. Per the germline V gene, CDR1 is SGHDT and CDR2 is YYEEEE. The CDR3 DNA reads as TGTGCCAGCAGCTTAGGCGGGGTCACCGGGGAGCTGTTTTTT. This gives the protein CASSLGGVTGELFF.

The V and J genes are TRBV19 and TRBJ2-7, with a tentative D call TRBD1 (5 bases). Germline assignment: CDR1 LNHDA and CDR2 SQIVND (reference sequence). The CDR3 consists of 14 residues. With 9 bases removed from V and 3 bases from J, the gap between germline ends came to 18 bases. CDR3 nucleotides: TGTGCCAGAACCCTTGTGGCAGGGCGCTACGAGCAGTACGTC. Translating gives CARTLVAGRYEQYV.

The chain joins TRBV18 to TRBJ1-2; D may be TRBD1 (6 bases). The V and J ends lost 0 bases and 4 bases respectively, with 15 bases between them. This CDR3 is 16 amino acids long. Germline CDR1 reads KGHSH; CDR2 reads LQKENI. This chain's CDR3 is CASSPPWEQGFYGYTF. As DNA, the CDR3 is TGTGCCAGCTCACCACCCTGGGAACAGGGCTTCTATGGCTACACCTTC. Using reference TRBV18 and TRBJ1-2 for the parts outside the CDR3, the full variable domain is NAGVMQNPRHLVRRRGQEARLRCSPMKGHSHVYWYRQLPEEGLKFMVYLQKENIIDESGMPKERFSAEFPKEGPSILRIQQVVRGDSAAYFCASSPPWEQGFYGYTFGSGTRLTVV.

With regard to this clone: A junction end diverges from the germline sequence, so it may reflect a read error. The chain joins TRBV7-7 to TRBJ2-1, with TRBD2 as a possible D gene (5 bases). Germline CDR1 is SSHAT and CDR2 is FNYEAQ (reference sequence). CDR3 length equals 14 residues. DNA for the CDR3: TGTGCTAGCAGCGAGTCGGGCGGGCTTAATGAGCAGTTCTTC. Encoded protein: CASSESGGLNEQFF.

The V and J genes are TRBV4-1 and TRBJ2-7, with 8 bases matching TRBD1. The CDR3 totals 14 residues. Germline assignment: CDR1 MGHRA and CDR2 YSYEKL. V was clipped by 3 bases and J by 2 bases; unmatched bases: 3. CDR3 sequence (DNA): TGCGCCAGCAGCCACTGGGACAGGACCTACGAGCAGTACTTC. Protein sequence: CASSHWDRTYEQYF.

The chain has TRBV19 and TRBJ1-4, with D tentatively TRBD1 (5 bases). V was shortened by 3 bases and J by 8 bases, with 16 bases between the two germline ends. The CDR3 contains 15 residues. Germline CDR1 is LNHDA and CDR2 is SQIVND (reference sequence). CDR3 DNA sequence: TGTGCCAGTAGTATCCTCCTGGGGCGAGGGGAAAAACTGTTTTTT. Its translation: CASSILLGRGEKLFF.

The V gene is TRBV30, the J gene TRBJ1-4; a possible D gene is TRBD1 (6 bases). The CDR3 extends over 17 amino acids. V lost 2 bases and J 4 bases, leaving 20 bases between the germline ends. Germline V gives CDR1 GTSNPN, CDR2 SVGIG (reference sequence). The CDR3 loop is CAWSLGFVGQSNEKLFF. The CDR3 nucleotides are TGTGCCTGGAGTCTTGGGTTTGTTGGACAGAGTAATGAAAAACTGTTTTTT.

The chain is built from TRBV6-1 and TRBJ2-3, with no clear D. The germline V gene has CDR1 MNHNS and CDR2 SASEGT. CDR3 length: 15 amino acids. Trimming pared 3 bases from V and 0 bases from J, leaving 10 bases between. The CDR3 here is CASSDSVTSTDTQYF. The CDR3 DNA is TGTGCCAGCAGTGATTCGGTCACTAGCACAGATACGCAGTATTTT.

The V and J genes are TRBV19 and TRBJ2-3, with no clear D. Germline CDR1 is LNHDA and CDR2 is SQIVND (reference sequence). The ends were cut back, 8 bases at V and 2 bases at J, with 11 bases in the middle. This CDR3 has 13 residues. In DNA form, the CDR3 reads TGTGCCAGTGGGAAGAGGTACACAGATACGCAGTATTTT. Its translation is CASGKRYTDTQYF. Variable domain in full (rest from reference TRBV19 and TRBJ2-3): DGGITQSPKYLFRKEGQNVTLSCEQNLNHDAMYWYRQDPGQGLRLIYYSQIVNDFQKGDIAEGYSVSREKKESFPLTVTSAQKNPTAFYLCASGKRYTDTQYFGPGTRLTVL.

The chain couples TRBV19 to TRBJ2-3, with D perhaps matching TRBD1 or TRBD2 (5 bases each). V lost 5 bases and J 2 bases, leaving 17 bases between the germline ends. The CDR3 is 16 residues long. Germline V gene data show CDR1 as LNHDA and CDR2 as SQIVND (reference sequence). The CDR3 reads CASSPRGQFSTDTQYF. The CDR3 DNA follows: TGTGCCAGTAGTCCCCGGGGCCAGTTCTCCACAGATACGCAGTATTTT.

The chain combines TRBV2 with TRBJ2-2; 13 positions match TRBD2. V lost 6 bases and J lost 5; bases outside the gene matches: 6. Germline CDR1 is SNHLY and CDR2 is FYNNEI. The CDR3 contains 16 residues. As DNA, the CDR3 is TGTGCCAGCAGATCACTAGCGGGAGGGGGAACCGGGGAGCTGTTTTTT. Translating it yields CASRSLAGGGTGELFF.